This T cell receptor (beta chain) was identified during a study of blood T cell repertoires in COVID-19. V was pared by 4 bases and J by 0 bases, with 10 bases between. In germline, CDR1 is LGHNA, CDR2 YSLEER. This CDR3 region has 15 residues. TCRdb keeps only in-frame clones here, not all; method: immunoSEQ multiplex PCR. Found here are hundreds of thousands of clones, more than 80% of them singletons; the top ten hold over 1%. The specimen was peripheral blood. The V and J genes are TRBV4-3 and TRBJ1-5; D is unresolved. The receptor's source is a man between 35 and 55 years old with acute or convalescent COVID-19. The CDR3 protein is CASSRTVYSNQPQHF. The DNA of the CDR3 is TGCGCCAGCAGCCGTACAGTTTATAGCAATCAGCCCCAGCATTTT.